Listed here is a single T cell receptor (beta chain). The data stem from a study of control samples from healthy donors and cancer patients. TCRdb's copy holds only in-frame clones and misses some; the assay was immunoSEQ multiplex PCR. Of 130,000 or so clones listed, about 89% are singletons. Germline V gives CDR1 MDHEN, CDR2 SYDVKM. CDR3 length: 16 amino acids. The ends lost 2 bases at V and 5 bases at J; junction bases unmatched: 8. This chain joins TRBV28 and TRBJ2-3, with 9 bases fitting TRBD2. The source is a man aged 18-30 years in good health. Source material: blood. The CDR3 loop reads CASSLPGTSSVDTQYF. DNA of the CDR3: TGTGCCAGCAGTTTACCCGGGACTAGCAGCGTAGATACGCAGTATTTT.